The 14 T cell receptor beta chains reported below all come from one sample, sequenced in a study of CD8 T cells in Susac syndrome. cDNA came from approximately 0.5 to 1 ug RNA primed by random hexamers. TCRdb used MiXCR to reprocess the immunoSEQ multiplex PCR reads, holding one entry per CDR3 protein. This repertoire shows 300,000 or so distinct CDR3 sequences, about 90% found once; its top ten account for around 0.07%. The sequencing input was CD4+ T cells from PBMCs. These receptors were taken from a human donor with multiple sclerosis.

V usage is TRBV2 and J usage is TRBJ2-5; 7 bases map to TRBD1. From germline, CDR1 is SNHLY and CDR2 FYNNEI. Trimming at V came to 4 bases and at J to 7 bases, leaving 12 bases not matched to a gene. The CDR3 runs to 15 residues. CDR3 loop: CASSATLRGQGTQYF. CDR3 in DNA: TGTGCCAGCAGTGCTACCTTGAGGGGGCAGGGGACCCAGTACTTC.

The chain employs TRBV5-1 and TRBJ1-1; 8 bases fit TRBD1. This CDR3 contains 16 residues. The germline gives CDR1 SGHRS, CDR2 YFSETQ. The ends lost 4 bases at V and 0 bases at J; junction bases unmatched: 8. The CDR3 bases are TGCGCCAGCAGCCTGCGGACAGGGCGCATGAACACTGAAGCTTTCTTT. Translation: CASSLRTGRMNTEAFF.

The chain recombines TRBV18 with TRBJ1-1, with a weak D call TRBD1 (5 bases). Trimming took 2 bases from V and 5 from J, leaving 18 bases between them. The CDR3 extends over 16 amino acids. Germline V CDR1 and CDR2: KGHSH, LQKENI. CDR3 loop: CASSPSRDSLGTEAFF. CDR3 in DNA: TGTGCCAGCTCACCATCGAGGGACTCCTTGGGAACTGAAGCTTTCTTT.

The chain links TRBV6-2 or TRBV6-3 to TRBJ1-5; possibly TRBD1 for D (5 bases). From germline, CDR1 is MNHEY and CDR2 SVGEGT. This CDR3 contains 15 residues. V dropped 4 bases and J dropped 4 bases, with 14 bases sitting between them. The CDR3 sequence is CASSWGRDGNQPQHF. CDR3 in DNA: TGTGCCAGCAGTTGGGGCCGGGATGGAAATCAGCCCCAGCATTTT.

This chain links TRBV7-2 with TRBJ1-2; D is ambiguous. The CDR3 length is 15 residues. Germline assignment: CDR1 SGHTA and CDR2 FQGNSA. Trimming took 1 base from V and 10 from J, leaving 19 bases between them. CDR3 protein: CASSLVLGRTPLYTF. CDR3 in DNA: TGTGCCAGCAGCTTAGTTCTAGGACGGACGCCCCTCTACACCTTC. Filled out from reference TRBV7-2 and TRBJ1-2, the complete variable domain reads GAGVSQSPSNKVTEKGKDVELRCDPISGHTALYWYRQSLGQGLEFLIYFQGNSAPDKSGLPSDRFSAERTGGSVSTLTIQRTQQEDSAVYLCASSLVLGRTPLYTFGSGTRLTVV.

The J gene is TRBJ2-2, the V gene TRBV27; D unclear. V was trimmed by 3 bases and J by 1 base, leaving 6 bases between them. From germline, CDR1 is MNHEY and CDR2 SMNVEV (reference sequence). This CDR3 has 14 amino acids. CDR3: CASSFEVNTGELFF. The CDR3 DNA follows: TGTGCCAGCAGTTTCGAAGTGAACACCGGGGAGCTGTTTTTT.

The chain carries TRBV6-4 and TRBJ2-3, with TRBD2 as a possible D gene (5 bases). This CDR3 is 14 amino acids long. Trimming removed 4 bases at V and 5 bases at J, with 13 bases between. In germline, CDR1 is MRHNA, CDR2 SNTAGT. CDR3 loop: CASSVSPGIDTQYF. DNA for the CDR3: TGTGCCAGCAGTGTTTCCCCCGGGATAGATACGCAGTATTTT.

The chain recombines TRBV12-3 or TRBV12-4 with TRBJ2-2; D unresolved. The CDR3 length is 15 residues. Trimming shortened V by 6 bases and J by 0 bases, and 11 bases separated the two germline ends. DNA of the CDR3: TGTGCCAGCAGGGGGTTTGGGACGAACACCGGGGAGCTGTTTTTT. Its protein is CASRGFGTNTGELFF.

The rearrangement joins TRBV20-1 to TRBJ2-1; a weak D match, TRBD2 (6 bases). The CDR3 loop spans 14 amino acids. V shed 6 bases and J shed 4 bases, with 16 bases lying between them. The germline V gene encodes CDR1 DFQATT and CDR2 SNEGSKA (reference sequence). The CDR3 region has the DNA TGCAGTGCGACAGTAGCGGTTCCTTACAATGAGCAGTTCTTC. Amino acid sequence: CSATVAVPYNEQFF.

V gene TRBV29-1 combines with J gene TRBJ1-3; no clear D gene. The germline V gene has CDR1 SQVTM and CDR2 ANQGSEA. This CDR3 region has 13 residues. The V and J ends lost 4 bases and 0 bases respectively, with 7 bases between them. The CDR3 DNA is TGCAGCGTTGTCCAAGACTCTGGAAACACCATATATTTT. It translates to CSVVQDSGNTIYF.

This rearrangement joins TRBV9 to TRBJ1-2; a possible D gene is TRBD1 (5 bases). This CDR3 has 14 residues. Germline CDR1 reads SGDLS; CDR2 reads YYNGEE. Trimming pared 2 bases from V and 3 bases from J, leaving 11 bases between. The CDR3 bases are TGTGCCAGCAGCGTCGAGGGGACGGACTATGGCTACACCTTC. Protein product: CASSVEGTDYGYTF.

The chain joins TRBV7-9 to TRBJ2-5; a possible D gene is TRBD1 (6 bases). Germline-derived CDR1 and CDR2 are SEHNR and FQNEAQ (reference sequence). CDR3 length equals 16 residues. Trimming pared 0 bases from V and 1 base from J, leaving 12 bases between. The CDR3 nucleotides read TGTGCCAGCAGCTTAGCAGGACAGTGGAGCCAAGAGACCCAGTACTTC. Translating it yields CASSLAGQWSQETQYF.

The J gene is TRBJ1-2, the V gene TRBV29-1; D is unclear. Trimming took off 2 bases at V and 2 bases at J, with 6 bases between the two ends. Germline values: CDR1 SQVTM, CDR2 ANQGSEA. The CDR3 totals 12 residues. The chain's CDR3 is CSVESRNYGYTF. CDR3 nucleotides: TGCAGCGTTGAATCAAGGAACTATGGCTACACCTTC.

The V and J genes are TRBV4-1 and TRBJ1-5; tentatively, D is TRBD1 (6 bases). This CDR3 is 16 amino acids long. The V gene's germline CDR1 is MGHRA and CDR2 YSYEKL. V was trimmed by 0 bases and J by 6 bases, leaving 15 bases between them. The CDR3 nucleotides read TGCGCCAGCAGCCAAGATCGGCGCAGGGGAATTCAGCCCCAGCATTTT. It specifies CASSQDRRRGIQPQHF.